One T cell receptor (beta chain) is described in this entry. Original methodology: Reference gene primer amplification yielded estimated nucleated cell counts. Clones were read by immunoSEQ multiplex PCR, and TCRdb kept only the in-frame ones, dropping some. The DNA was the basis for D and trimming; V, J and clone size are from that table. The table has over 60,000 clones, roughly 89% seen once; the top ten hold approximately 5%. This specimen comes from a study of blood T cell repertoires in COVID-19. Study as a whole: Samples representing acute and convalescent COVID-19 were sourced from the United States, Italy and Spain. Sample material is recorded as cDNA or gDNA derived from T cells, B-cell-depleted T cells, or PBMCs.

This CDR3 is 15 amino acids long. The V end lost 3 bases, the J end lost 3 bases, and 11 bases lay between the germline ends. Germline CDR1 is LNHNV and CDR2 is YYDKDF (reference sequence). J is TRBJ2-2 and V is TRBV15; D is uncertain. The sequenced sample was peripheral blood. The clonotype originates from a woman aged 50 to 60 with active COVID-19. CDR3 nucleotide sequence: TGTGCCACCAGCAGGTTTAGTCGCGACACCGGGGAGCTGTTTTTT. Amino acids: CATSRFSRDTGELFF.